This TCR beta chain was retrieved from a study of response to subunit inactivated influenza vaccine. This clonotype was counted only a few times. The target antigen is unknown. Study conclusions and caveats: A suggestion made by the authors is that each seasonal influenza vaccination recruits few new T cells.

Trimming took 6 bases from V and 0 from J, leaving 10 bases between them. Germline-derived CDR1 and CDR2 are ENHRY and SYGVKD. This CDR3 is built from 14 residues. TCRdb processed the RT-PCR reads anew with MiXCR; each CDR3 protein has one entry. The table includes over 400,000 distinct CDR3 sequences, 13% detected once. The rearrangement links TRBV10-3 to TRBJ2-3; no firm D call. This clonotype was sampled from a man aged 45 to 65 who received an inactivated influenza vaccine. The starting material was PBMCs from blood, obtained 40 to 50 days after vaccination. In DNA form, the CDR3 reads TGTGCCATCAGCCGTCAGAGTAGCACAGATACGCAGTATTTT. Its protein product is CAISRQSSTDTQYF.